One sample yielded the 23 T cell receptor beta chains listed below, sequenced in a study of blood T cell repertoires in COVID-19. The assay was immunoSEQ multiplex PCR, and TCRdb's table has in-frame clones only and misses some. The table shows tens of thousands of clones, with approximately 84% occurring only once. Sequenced sample: peripheral blood. These TCRs come from a man older than 75 with active or convalescent COVID-19.

This chain joins TRBV6-5 and TRBJ1-6; D is uncertain. The V gene lost 7 bases and the J gene lost 5 bases, with 12 bases spanning the gap. The CDR3 contains 14 residues. CDR1 and CDR2 from the germline V gene are MNHEY and SVGAGI. CDR3 in amino acids: CASKSGSHNSPLHF. The DNA of the CDR3 is TGTGCCAGCAAGTCGGGGAGCCATAATTCACCCCTCCACTTT.

The chain uses TRBV7-9 and TRBJ2-5, with D perhaps TRBD1 (5 bases). Germline V CDR1 and CDR2: SEHNR, FQNEAQ (reference sequence). This CDR3 spans 14 amino acids. V was trimmed by 0 bases and J by 3 bases, leaving 8 bases between them. The CDR3: CASSLAGREETQYF. In nucleotides, the CDR3 is TGTGCCAGCAGCTTAGCAGGCAGGGAAGAGACCCAGTACTTC.

V usage is TRBV4-3 and J usage is TRBJ2-7, with 8 bases identical to TRBD1. Germline V lookup: CDR1 LGHNA, CDR2 YSLEER. CDR3 length: 15 amino acids. Unmatched junction bases numbered 5, after V lost 4 bases and J lost 0 bases. CDR3 DNA sequence: TGCGCCAGCAGCCTTGAGGACAGGGTCTCCTACGAGCAGTACTTC. This translates into CASSLEDRVSYEQYF.

This clone was seen a single time. The genes are TRBV21-1 and TRBJ2-7; whether TRBD1, the table's D call, matches the DNA was not checked. TRBV21-1 has pseudogene status. The CDR3 is made up of 17 amino acids. CDR3 in DNA: TGTGCCAGCAGCACAAGACATGGGACAGGGTTTGTCAACGAGCAGTACTTC. As protein: CASSTRHGTGFVNEQYF.

The V and J genes are TRBV6-1 and TRBJ1-2; D might be TRBD1 (6 bases). Deletions cut 2 bases from V and 9 bases from J, with 10 bases between. The CDR3 runs 12 residues. CDR1 MNHNS and CDR2 SASEGT come from the germline V gene. The CDR3 is CASSEYRESYTF. The CDR3 DNA sequence: TGTGCCAGCAGTGAATACAGGGAGAGCTACACCTTC.

This chain uses TRBV3-1 (or the pseudogene TRBV3-2) with TRBJ1-6, with 7 bases aligning to TRBD1. This CDR3 is built from 14 residues. Germline loops: CDR1 LGHDT, CDR2 YNNKEL (reference sequence). J lost 7 bases, V lost 1 base, and 1 base had no gene match. Here the CDR3 reads CASSQGQGNSPLHF. The CDR3 DNA follows: TGTGCCAGCAGCCAAGGACAGGGAAATTCACCCCTCCACTTT.

J is TRBJ2-7 and V is TRBV5-6; the D gene is possibly TRBD1 (6 bases). Trimming left V 4 bases short and J 4 bases short, with 12 bases between. This CDR3 is 13 amino acids long. From germline, CDR1 is SGHDT and CDR2 YYEEEE. The CDR3 DNA reads TGTGCCAGCAGCCTATACAGGGCTTACGAGCAGTACTTC. This sequence encodes CASSLYRAYEQYF.

This CDR3 is CASSHTGQGPTDTQYF. DNA for the CDR3: TGTGCCAGCAGCCACACCGGACAGGGACCCACAGATACGCAGTATTTT. The rearrangement uses TRBV9 and TRBJ2-3; 8 bases fit TRBD1. The junction had 9 bases not matched to a gene; V was cut back by 4 bases and J by 2 bases. CDR3 size: 16 residues. Germline V gene data show CDR1 as SGDLS and CDR2 as YYNGEE. Full variable domain (outside the CDR3, taken from reference TRBV9 and TRBJ2-3): DSGVTQTPKHLITATGQRVTLRCSPRSGDLSVYWYQQSLDQGLQFLIQYYNGEERAKGNILERFSAQQFPDLHSELNLSSLELGDSALYFCASSHTGQGPTDTQYFGPGTRLTVL.

The J gene is TRBJ1-4, the V gene TRBV7-8; D not resolved. Trimming took 3 bases from V and 8 from J, leaving 13 bases between them. The CDR3 contains 14 residues. The germline V gene has CDR1 SGHVS and CDR2 FQNEAQ. CDR3 region: CASSLTTAAEKLFF. In DNA, the CDR3 is TGTGCCAGCAGCTTGACAACTGCCGCAGAAAAACTGTTTTTT.

The chain has TRBV7-2 and TRBJ2-1; 7 bases are a match to TRBD1. The trim removed 6 bases at V and 5 bases at J, leaving 13 bases unmatched. CDR1 is SGHTA, CDR2 FQGNSA, per germline. The CDR3 spans 16 residues. The DNA for the CDR3 is TGTGCCAGCAGGGGACAGACGCGTCGCCCGAACAATGAGCAGTTCTTC. This gives the protein CASRGQTRRPNNEQFF.

The V call is TRBV5-1, the J call TRBJ1-4, with a possible D match to TRBD1 (5 bases). From germline, CDR1 is SGHRS and CDR2 YFSETQ. This CDR3 has 15 residues. V lost 5 bases to trimming and J lost 0 bases, with 11 bases between them. The CDR3 DNA reads as TGCGCCAGCAGAGACGGGGGGGCAACTAATGAAAAACTGTTTTTT. Amino acid sequence: CASRDGGATNEKLFF.

The chain carries TRBV18 and TRBJ1-2, with D possibly TRBD1 on 5 matching bases. The CDR3 length is 12 residues. The ends were cut back, 3 bases at V and 8 bases at J, with 10 bases in the middle. Germline CDR1 KGHSH, CDR2 LQKENI. The CDR3 region is CASSPQGSGYTF. CDR3 sequence (DNA): TGTGCCAGCTCACCCCAGGGAAGCGGCTACACCTTC.

This clone appeared once. The rearrangement joins TRBV30 to TRBJ2-7; 7 nucleotides agree with TRBD2. Germline V gene sequence: CDR1 GTSNPN, CDR2 SVGIG (reference sequence). The CDR3 has 14 amino acids. The junction had 7 bases not matched to a gene; V was cut back by 2 bases and J by 3 bases. The CDR3 region has the DNA TGTGCCTGGAGTCGGAGCGGGACGTTCTACGAGCAGTACTTC. Its protein product is CAWSRSGTFYEQYF.

This chain joins TRBV2 and TRBJ1-5, with TRBD1 matching 8 bases. Germline CDR1 SNHLY, CDR2 FYNNEI. Unmatched junction bases numbered 7, after V lost 6 bases and J lost 6 bases. The CDR3 has 14 amino acids. DNA for the CDR3: TGTGCCAGCAGCGCGGGACAGGCGGGTCAGCCCCAGCATTTT. This sequence encodes CASSAGQAGQPQHF.

The rearrangement links TRBV6-5 to TRBJ1-2; possible D gene TRBD1, 5 bases. Trimming stripped 0 bases from V and 0 bases from J, with 8 bases between. This CDR3 region has 15 residues. The germline CDR1 and CDR2 sequences are MNHEY and SVGAGI. In DNA form, the CDR3 reads TGTGCCAGCAGTTACTCTGGGGGGACTAACTATGGCTACACCTTC. The encoded protein is CASSYSGGTNYGYTF.

The CDR3 loop is CASTTGGVNTEAFF. The CDR3 DNA follows: TGTGCCAGTACAACAGGGGGAGTGAACACTGAAGCTTTCTTT. The chain combines TRBV7-3 with TRBJ1-1; TRBD1 agrees at 8 bases. CDR3 length: 14 amino acids. The V gene end was trimmed by 9 bases and the J gene end by 0 bases; junction bases not matched to a gene: 6. Germline V lookup: CDR1 SGHTA, CDR2 FQGTGA.

The table lists this clone with a few counts. The chain carries TRBV19 and TRBJ1-4; no firm D call. Looked up from germline, CDR1 is LNHDA and CDR2 is SQIVND (reference sequence). This CDR3 is 12 amino acids long. Trimming cost V 8 bases and J 6 bases, with 10 bases left between them. The CDR3, as DNA: TGTGCCAGTTCCGGGGTGTATGAAAAACTGTTTTTT. The encoded protein is CASSGVYEKLFF.

This clone was detected a few times. The chain has TRBV14 and TRBJ2-5, with 12 bases that match TRBD2. This CDR3 has 16 residues. V was clipped by 5 bases and J by 0 bases; unmatched bases: 4. CDR1 is SGHDN and CDR2 is FVKESK in the germline V gene. This CDR3 reads CASSDGLAGNQETQYF. The CDR3 nucleotides read TGTGCCAGCAGCGACGGACTAGCGGGGAACCAAGAGACCCAGTACTTC.

The rearrangement uses TRBV4-3 and TRBJ1-2; D is undetermined. Between the trimmed V and J ends, which lost 1 base and 3 bases, there was a span of 6 bases. Germline CDR1 LGHNA, CDR2 YSLEER. This CDR3 region has 13 residues. As DNA, the CDR3 is TGCGCCAGCAGCCAAGGACAAGACTATGGCTACACCTTC. Its translation is CASSQGQDYGYTF.

This CDR3 is CASSTWTGPDTQYF. CDR3 bases: TGTGCCAGCAGCACCTGGACAGGGCCAGATACGCAGTATTTT. The rearrangement links TRBV7-2 to TRBJ2-3; the match to TRBD1 covers 8 bases. The germline V gene encodes CDR1 SGHTA and CDR2 FQGNSA. CDR3 length: 14 residues. V lost 5 bases to trimming and J lost 4 bases; unmatched junction nucleotides: 5. The full variable domain, rest sourced from reference TRBV7-2 and TRBJ2-3, is GAGVSQSPSNKVTEKGKDVELRCDPISGHTALYWYRQSLGQGLEFLIYFQGNSAPDKSGLPSDRFSAERTGGSVSTLTIQRTQQEDSAVYLCASSTWTGPDTQYFGPGTRLTVL.

This clone has only a few counts. The CDR3 reads CASSLSTGPVEAFF. DNA of the CDR3: TGTGCCAGCAGCTTATCTACAGGGCCCGTTGAAGCTTTCTTT. V gene TRBV11-3 combines with J gene TRBJ1-1; weak D call: TRBD1 (6 bases). CDR3 size: 14 residues. The germline V and J ends were trimmed by 2 bases and 7 bases, with 14 bases remaining between them. CDR1 and CDR2 from the germline V gene are SGHNT and YENEEA.

The chain links TRBV5-3 to TRBJ2-7; a weak D match, TRBD1 (6 bases). TRBV5-3 is given ORF status, its function remaining uncertain. Deletions cut 3 bases from V and 0 bases from J, with 16 bases between. The CDR3 has 16 residues. The CDR3 reads CARSSTGQTISYEQYF. The CDR3 region has the DNA TGTGCCAGAAGCTCCACCGGACAGACAATCTCCTACGAGCAGTACTTC.

V and J are TRBV6-2 or TRBV6-3 and TRBJ2-2, with 11 bases fitting TRBD2. Germline assignment: CDR1 MNHEY and CDR2 SVGEGT. V lost 6 bases to trimming and J lost 2 bases; unmatched junction nucleotides: 8. This CDR3 contains 17 residues. CDR3 region: CASSPLAGGGNTGELFF. CDR3 bases: TGTGCCAGCAGCCCTCTAGCGGGGGGAGGTAACACCGGGGAGCTGTTTTTT.